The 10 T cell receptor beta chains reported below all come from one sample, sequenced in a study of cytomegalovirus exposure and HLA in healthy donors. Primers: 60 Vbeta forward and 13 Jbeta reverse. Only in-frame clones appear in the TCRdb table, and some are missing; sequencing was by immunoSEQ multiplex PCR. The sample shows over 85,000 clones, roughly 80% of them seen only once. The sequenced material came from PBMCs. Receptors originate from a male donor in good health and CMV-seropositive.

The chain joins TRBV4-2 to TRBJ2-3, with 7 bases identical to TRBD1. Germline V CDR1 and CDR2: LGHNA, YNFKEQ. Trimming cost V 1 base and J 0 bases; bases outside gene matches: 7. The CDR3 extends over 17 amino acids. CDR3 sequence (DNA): TGTGCCAGCAGCCAAGGCTTGGGACAGCGGAGCACAGATACGCAGTATTTT. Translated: CASSQGLGQRSTDTQYF.

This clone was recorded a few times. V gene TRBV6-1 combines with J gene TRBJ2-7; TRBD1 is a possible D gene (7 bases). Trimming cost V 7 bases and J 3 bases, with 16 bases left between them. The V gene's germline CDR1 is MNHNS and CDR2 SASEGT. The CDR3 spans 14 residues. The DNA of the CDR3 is TGTGCCAGCATAGGGTGGAGGGGGCGCTACGAGCAGTACTTC. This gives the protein CASIGWRGRYEQYF.

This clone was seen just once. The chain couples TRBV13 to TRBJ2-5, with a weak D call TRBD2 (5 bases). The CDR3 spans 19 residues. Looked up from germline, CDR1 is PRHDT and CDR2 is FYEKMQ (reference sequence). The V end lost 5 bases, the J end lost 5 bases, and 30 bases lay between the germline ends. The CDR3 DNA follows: TGTGCCAGCAGCCCAACAACCCCGCCGACCCCGGACCGAGGGGAGACCCAGTACTTC. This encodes CASSPTTPPTPDRGETQYF.

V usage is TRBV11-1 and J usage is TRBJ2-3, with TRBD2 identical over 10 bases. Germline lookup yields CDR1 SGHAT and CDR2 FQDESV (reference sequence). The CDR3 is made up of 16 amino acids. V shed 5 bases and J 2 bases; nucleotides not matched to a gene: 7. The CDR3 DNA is TGTGCCAGCAGCACCGGACTAGCGGAGCCCACAGATACGCAGTATTTT. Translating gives CASSTGLAEPTDTQYF.

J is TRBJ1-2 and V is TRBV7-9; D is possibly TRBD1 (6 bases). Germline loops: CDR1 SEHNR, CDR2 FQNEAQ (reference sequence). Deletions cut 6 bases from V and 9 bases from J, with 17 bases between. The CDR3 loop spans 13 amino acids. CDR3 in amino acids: CASSSGQFQSYTF. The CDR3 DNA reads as TGTGCCAGCAGTTCCGGACAGTTTCAGAGCTACACCTTC.

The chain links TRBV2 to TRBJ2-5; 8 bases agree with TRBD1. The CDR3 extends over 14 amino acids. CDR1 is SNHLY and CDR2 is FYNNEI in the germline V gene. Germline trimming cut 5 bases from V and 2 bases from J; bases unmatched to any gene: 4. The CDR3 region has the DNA TGTGCCAGCAGTCTGTACAGGGGGCAAGAGACCCAGTACTTC. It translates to CASSLYRGQETQYF.

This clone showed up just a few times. In nucleotides, the CDR3 is TGTGCCAGCTCACCAGGTCTCACTAGCGGGAGGTCGAGGGAGACCCAGTACTTC. It codes for CASSPGLTSGRSRETQYF. This chain connects TRBV18 to TRBJ2-5, with TRBD2 matching 12 bases. Germline V lookup: CDR1 KGHSH, CDR2 LQKENI. This CDR3 has 18 amino acids. V lost 2 bases and J lost 5; bases outside the gene matches: 12.

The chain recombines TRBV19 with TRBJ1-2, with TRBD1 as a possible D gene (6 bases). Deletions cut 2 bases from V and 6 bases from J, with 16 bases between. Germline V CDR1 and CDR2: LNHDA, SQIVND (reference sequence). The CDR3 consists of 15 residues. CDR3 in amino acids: CASSISGAGANGYTF. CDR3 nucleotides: TGTGCCAGTAGTATAAGCGGAGCAGGGGCCAATGGCTACACCTTC.

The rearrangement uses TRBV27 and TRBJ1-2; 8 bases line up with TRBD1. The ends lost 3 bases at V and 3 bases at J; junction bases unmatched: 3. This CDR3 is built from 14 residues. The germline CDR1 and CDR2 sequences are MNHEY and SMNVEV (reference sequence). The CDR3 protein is CASSLDREYYGYTF. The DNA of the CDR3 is TGTGCCAGCAGTTTGGACAGGGAATACTATGGCTACACCTTC.

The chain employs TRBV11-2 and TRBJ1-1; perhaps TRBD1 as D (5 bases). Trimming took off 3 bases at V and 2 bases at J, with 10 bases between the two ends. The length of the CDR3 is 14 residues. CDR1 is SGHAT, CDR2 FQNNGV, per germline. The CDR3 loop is CASSFGQGNTEAFF. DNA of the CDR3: TGTGCCAGCAGCTTTGGTCAGGGAAACACTGAAGCTTTCTTT.